The rows below give T cell receptor beta chains drawn from one sample of a study of blood T cells in healthy people across ages. TCRdb re-derived calls from the 5' RACE reads in MiXCR, one entry per CDR3 protein. The sample carries roughly 1.5 million distinct CDR3 sequences, 35% to 45% recorded once. The sample taken for sequencing was blood. These receptors were obtained from a woman aged 18-30 years in good health. The CDR3 runs from the conserved cysteine through the conserved F or W. The D gene is left open where the match is weak. Clone size is given for some rows only: seen once, a few or many times, or a class if the clone is expanded.

d_call	clone_size	v_call	j_call	cdr3_nt	cdr3_aa
-	-	TRBV29-1	TRBJ1-5	TGCAGCGTTGTGAGGGCCCCAGGTAGCAATCAGCCCCAGCATTTT	CSVVRAPGSNQPQHF
-	-	TRBV11-2	TRBJ2-1	TGTGCCAGCAGCTTTAGAAGCCAGGACAATGAGCAGTTCTTC	CASSFRSQDNEQFF
-	-	TRBV29-1	TRBJ1-2	TGCAGCGTTGTGGGCAGGGGCGTCTATGGCTGCACCTTC	CSVVGRGVYGCTF
-	-	TRBV10-2	TRBJ2-7	TGCGCCAGCCGGGACACGGGTACCTACGAGCAGTACTTC	CASRDTGTYEQYF
-	few	TRBV12-3/TRBV12-4	TRBJ1-1	TGTGCCAGCAGATCGACAGGATTGAACACTGAAGCTTTCTTT	CASRSTGLNTEAFF
TRBD2	-	TRBV20-1	TRBJ2-3	TGCAGTGCAACCAAGGGGCGGGAGAGGACAGATACGCAGTATTTT	CSATKGRERTDTQYF
TRBD1	-	TRBV4-3	TRBJ2-1	TGCGCCAGCAGCCAAGATAAAAGCCAGGGGGCCTACAATGAGCAGTTCTTC	CASSQDKSQGAYNEQFF
-	few	TRBV29-1	TRBJ1-1	TGCAGCGTCGTACAGGGAGGGACTGAAGCTTTCTTT	CSVVQGGTEAFF
-	-	TRBV7-8	TRBJ1-2	TGTGCCAGCAGCTTAGCTCCCACCAGAGGGGGTAACTATGGCTACACCTTC	CASSLAPTRGGNYGYTF
TRBD2	few	TRBV7-9	TRBJ2-1	TGTGCCAGCAGCTTAGTGACTAGCGGAATGAATGAGCAGTTCTTC	CASSLVTSGMNEQFF
-	few	TRBV11-3	TRBJ2-6	TGTGCCAGCAGCCCGGACCGGGCTTCTGGGGCCAACGTCCTGACTTTC	CASSPDRASGANVLTF
TRBD2	-	TRBV11-2	TRBJ2-7	TGTGCCAGCAGCTTAGCCTCCGGGACTAGCGGGATGAATGCGTACGAGCAGTACTTC	CASSLASGTSGMNAYEQYF
TRBD2	-	TRBV9	TRBJ2-1	TGTGCCAGCAGCGTAAATAGTGGGACTAGCGCCTACAATGAGCAGTTCTTC	CASSVNSGTSAYNEQFF
TRBD2	-	TRBV3-1	TRBJ2-1	TGTGCCAGCAGCCTCGCCGGACTAGCGGCACTAGGGAATGAGCAGTTCTTC	CASSLAGLAALGNEQFF
TRBD2	few	TRBV12-3/TRBV12-4	TRBJ2-1	TGTGCCAGCAGTTTACCACTAGCGGGGGGGGGTGAGCAGTTCTTC	CASSLPLAGGGEQFF
-	few	TRBV5-1	TRBJ2-3	TGCGCCAGCAGCCCCCAGACTAGTGGAGATACGCAGTATTTT	CASSPQTSGDTQYF
-	-	TRBV9	TRBJ1-2	TGTGCCAGCAGCGTAGGCGGCACAGGGATGGTTAACTATGGCTACACCTTC	CASSVGGTGMVNYGYTF
-	-	TRBV28	TRBJ2-7	TGTGCCAGCAGTACGTTTGGCGGGACCGCCTACGAGCAGTACTTC	CASSTFGGTAYEQYF
-	few	TRBV10-3	TRBJ1-2	TGTGCCATCAGATTGGTAGGTGGCTATGGCTACACCTTC	CAIRLVGGYGYTF
-	-	TRBV24-1	TRBJ2-3	TGTGCCACCAGTGATCCCCGGGGGGCCGCGACAGATACGCAGTATTTT	CATSDPRGAATDTQYF
-	-	TRBV6-5	TRBJ2-5	TGTGCCAGCAGTTATGGGGGGGGCTCCTACAATGAGCAGTACTTC	CASSYGGGSYNEQYF
TRBD1	-	TRBV29-1	TRBJ2-5	TGCAGCGTGATAACGACAGGGATGGGGACCCAGTACTTC	CSVITTGMGTQYF
-	-	TRBV13	TRBJ2-4	TGTGCCAGCAGCTCCTCCGGACAGTTTGCCAAAAACATTCAGTACTTC	CASSSSGQFAKNIQYF
-	few	TRBV5-5	TRBJ2-6	TGTGCCAGCAGCTCTACCCGGGACTTCTACTCTGGGGCCAACGTCCTGACTTTC	CASSSTRDFYSGANVLTF
TRBD2	-	TRBV27	TRBJ2-1	TGTGCCAGCAGTATGGCTAGCGGGGGGGGAGGTGAGCAGTTCTTC	CASSMASGGGGEQFF
TRBD1	-	TRBV4-1	TRBJ2-2	TGCGCCAGCGGGACAGGGAGGGCCGGGGAGCTGTTTTTT	CASGTGRAGELFF
-	-	TRBV20-1	TRBJ2-7	TGCAGTGCTAGATGGGGGGACGGGCAGTACTTC	CSARWGDGQYF
-	-	TRBV6-2/TRBV6-3	TRBJ2-3	TGTGCCAGCAGTTCCTGGCGGGTCAGCACAGATACGCAGTATTTT	CASSSWRVSTDTQYF
TRBD1	few	TRBV2	TRBJ1-1	TGTGCCAGCAGTGACAGGGGGGGAAGCACTGAAGCTTTCTTT	CASSDRGGSTEAFF
-	-	TRBV29-1	TRBJ1-2	TGCAGCGTTGAAGATCCGGCGAGGTATGGCTACACCTTC	CSVEDPARYGYTF
TRBD1	-	TRBV10-3	TRBJ1-5	TGTGCCAGGACGGACAGGAGGCTGTATCAGCCCCAGCATTTT	CARTDRRLYQPQHF
-	-	TRBV5-6	TRBJ2-2	TGTGCCAGCAGCTCGCTAGCCCTTGGGGGCGCGAACACCGGGGAGCTGTTTTTT	CASSSLALGGANTGELFF
-	-	TRBV4-3	TRBJ2-1	TGCGCCAGCAGCCAAGATAAACGGGATGGACATGAGCAGTTCTTC	CASSQDKRDGHEQFF
TRBD1	-	TRBV20-1	TRBJ1-5	TGCAGTGCTAGAGACCCGACAGGGCGTGGCCAGCCCCAGCATTTT	CSARDPTGRGQPQHF
-	-	TRBV20-1	TRBJ1-1	TGCAGGGCGGATCGGAACACTGAAGCTTTCTTT	CRADRNTEAFF
-	-	TRBV15	TRBJ2-6	TGCGCCACCAGCAGAGCAGGGGTATTTGGGGCCAACGTCCTGACTTTC	CATSRAGVFGANVLTF
-	-	TRBV7-6	TRBJ2-5	TGTGCCAGCAGCTTAGGGGCCCTTGAGCAGTACTTC	CASSLGALEQYF
TRBD1	few	TRBV7-9	TRBJ2-1	TGTGCCAGCAGCCACCGGGACAGGGGGAACCATGAGCAGTTCTTC	CASSHRDRGNHEQFF
TRBD2	-	TRBV7-2	TRBJ2-7	TGTGCCAGCAGCCAGGGACTAGCGGGGGGCTGGAACGAGCAGTACTTC	CASSQGLAGGWNEQYF
-	-	TRBV21-1	TRBJ2-1	TGTGCCAGCAGCAAAGCGATAAGAGTCGCGGGAGGTTACGAGCAGTTCTTC	CASSKAIRVAGGYEQFF
-	few	TRBV12-3/TRBV12-4	TRBJ2-3	TGTGCCAGCTTCCATCGGAGGACAGATACGCAGTATTTT	CASFHRRTDTQYF
TRBD1	-	TRBV28	TRBJ1-5	TGTGCCAGCTGGGACCGGGGACAGGGGAAACAGCCCCAGCATTTT	CASWDRGQGKQPQHF
-	-	TRBV11-2	TRBJ1-1	TGTGCCAGCAGCCAAGGAGGAACCGCGGGACGATGGAACACTGAAGCTTTCTTT	CASSQGGTAGRWNTEAFF
-	few	TRBV20-1	TRBJ2-3	TGCAGTGCTAGAGATCAAAGTAGGGGCACAGATACGCAGTATTTT	CSARDQSRGTDTQYF
TRBD2	-	TRBV4-1	TRBJ2-1	TGCGCCAGCAGCCACGGGGTAGCGGGGGTCAGCTCCTACAATGAGCAGTTCTTC	CASSHGVAGVSSYNEQFF
TRBD2	few	TRBV25-1	TRBJ2-5	TGTGCCAGCAGTGTCCGGACTAGCGGGACCCAAGAGACCCAGTACTTC	CASSVRTSGTQETQYF
TRBD2	few	TRBV7-9	TRBJ2-5	TGTGCCAGCAGCCTACTGGGGGGGTACCAAGAGACCAAGTACTTC	CASSLLGGYQETKYF
-	-	TRBV11-1	TRBJ2-3	TGTGCCAGCAGCCCCGGGACACGAGGAGCTACGAGACGCCTTTCTAGCACAGATACGCAGTATTTT	CASSPGTRGATRRLSSTDTQYF
-	few	TRBV4-2	TRBJ2-5	TGTGCCAGCAGACCCGGACGCGTGGGCCAAGAGACCCAGTACTTC	CASRPGRVGQETQYF
-	-	TRBV20-1	TRBJ2-1	TGCAGTGCTAGACAGGGGGGGGACAATGAGCAGTTCTTC	CSARQGGDNEQFF
TRBD2	-	TRBV19	TRBJ2-7	TGTGCCAGTAGTGGGACTAGCGGGAATGAGGCGCAGTACTTC	CASSGTSGNEAQYF